These 15 T cell receptor beta chains were all obtained from the same sample, sequenced in a study of tumor-infiltrating lymphocytes in primary liver carcinoma. For each extraction, RNA and DNA were obtained together from about 21-30 mg of unsorted bulk tissue. A primer in the constant region served to generate TCR beta cDNA from approximately 460 ng of total RNA. Three-round nested multiplex PCR performed with slightly modified ARM-PCR produced the TCR beta libraries. Two initial PCR rounds of ten to eleven cycles each paired TRBV1-TRBV30 forward primers with a C-beta reverse primer. From the multiplex PCR reads, TCRdb called clonotypes with MiXCR, one entry per CDR3 protein. The sample comprises around 21,000 distinct CDR3 sequences, approximately 72% of which are singletons, and over 35% rests with the top ten. Sequencing was performed on liver tumor tissue from sampling region 1. As to subset: tumor region T1, superior pole. The receptors stem from a man in his forties with primary liver carcinoma and hepatitis B virus infection.

This clonotype is classed as medium-sized. This sequence joins TRBV6-2 or TRBV6-3 and TRBJ2-4, with a possible D match to TRBD2 (7 bases). V shed 2 bases and J shed 9 bases, with 17 bases lying between them. Germline lookup yields CDR1 MNHEY and CDR2 SVGEGT. CDR3 size: 15 residues. The CDR3 DNA reads as TGTGCCAGCAGTTACGGGGGGGCCCTTGGAGGCATTCAGTACTTC. Translating it yields CASSYGGALGGIQYF.

On this clonotype: A read error may produce the germline difference seen at one junction end. V usage is TRBV11-2 and J usage is TRBJ2-3; no clear D gene. This CDR3 spans 12 amino acids. Germline lookup yields CDR1 SGHAT and CDR2 FQNNGV. The CDR3 is CAISKSTDRQYF. CDR3 in DNA: TGTGCTATCAGCAAATCCACAGATAGGCAGTATTTT.

This clonotype was recorded at least ten times. The gene calls are TRBV9 and TRBJ2-6; D not certain. This CDR3 is built from 16 residues. The germline V and J ends were trimmed by 7 bases and 2 bases, with 16 bases remaining between them. Germline-derived CDR1 and CDR2 are SGDLS and YYNGEE. The CDR3 sequence: CASGESGIPGANVLTF. The CDR3 nucleotides are TGTGCCAGCGGGGAAAGTGGTATCCCTGGGGCCAACGTCCTGACTTTC.

On this clonotype: At one end, the junction sequence differs from germline, possibly due to a read error. The genes are TRBV11-2 and TRBJ1-4; D call uncertain. Germline values: CDR1 SGHAT, CDR2 FQNNGV. The CDR3 has 16 amino acids. CDR3 nucleotide sequence: TGTACAAGCAGCAAGACTCCTGGAGGAACAAATGGAAAACTGTTTTTT. It encodes CTSSKTPGGTNGKLFF. Combining the CDR3 with reference TRBV11-2 and TRBJ1-4 gives the whole variable domain EAGVAQSPRYKIIEKRQSVAFWCNPISGHATLYWYQQILGQGPKLLIQFQNNGVVDDSQLPKDRFSAERLKGVDSTLKIQPAKLEDSAVYLCTSSKTPGGTNGKLFFGSGTQLSVL.

This clonotype appeared a single time. The chain joins TRBV4-1 to TRBJ1-6; 9 bases are shared with TRBD1. Germline CDR1 and CDR2: MGHRA and YSYEKL. The CDR3 extends over 16 amino acids. With 6 bases clipped from V and 8 bases from J, the junction kept 11 bases outside the gene matches. CDR3 sequence: CASSHQLQGADSPLHF. CDR3 coding DNA: TGCGCCAGCAGTCACCAGCTACAGGGGGCAGATTCACCCCTCCACTTT.

On this clonotype itself: Mismatch with germline at one junction end may stem from a read error. The chain links TRBV28 to TRBJ2-3; unclear D gene. Germline V CDR1 and CDR2: MDHEN, SYDVKM. The CDR3 length is 11 residues. CDR3 amino acids: CASSPSDTQYF. The CDR3 DNA follows: TGTGCCAGCAGCCCATCAGATACACAGTATTTT.

The chain has TRBV29-1 and TRBJ1-4, with D possibly matching TRBD1 (5 bases). This CDR3 has 13 residues. Looked up from germline, CDR1 is SQVTM and CDR2 is ANQGSEA. The CDR3 protein is CSVRGGSREKLFF. Written as DNA, the CDR3 is TGCAGTGTGAGGGGAGGATCGCGTGAAAAACTGTTTTTT.

About this clonotype: It is likely a read error, because the conserved phenylalanine at the end of the CDR3 is missing. J is TRBJ1-1 and V is TRBV11-2; perhaps TRBD1 as D (6 bases). Trimming took off 7 bases at V and 7 bases at J, with 28 bases between the two ends. Germline CDR1 reads SGHAT; CDR2 reads FQNNGV. The length of the CDR3 is 17 residues. The CDR3 loop reads CASNSMGTGKLVREAFL. The CDR3 DNA follows: TGTGCCAGCAACTCAATGGGTACAGGGAAGTTAGTCCGTGAAGCTTTCTTA.

This clonotype was seen once. Relative to the germline gene, one junction end is altered; a read error may explain this. The chain joins TRBV14 to TRBJ2-5; 10 positions agree with TRBD1. CDR1 SGHDN and CDR2 FVKESK come from the germline V gene. This CDR3 spans 16 amino acids. The CDR3, as DNA: TGTGCAAGCAGCCGTCGGACAGGGGGATACCAAGAGACCCAGTACTTC. Protein sequence: CASSRRTGGYQETQYF.

Comments on this clonotype: A single base separates this from a much larger clone, so it may be a read error. The chain uses TRBV20-1 and TRBJ2-1; possibly TRBD1 or TRBD2 for D (5 bases each). CDR1 is DFQATT and CDR2 is SNEGSKA in the germline V gene (reference sequence). CDR3 size: 14 residues. V was trimmed by 5 bases and J by 4 bases, leaving 15 bases between them. CDR3 region: CSAVSERGYNEQFF. CDR3 in DNA: TGCAGTGCTGTTAGCGAGAGGGGTTACAATGAGCAGTTCTTC.

The chain employs TRBV11-2 and TRBJ2-7, with 9 bases that match TRBD1. CDR3 length: 15 amino acids. Germline V gene sequence: CDR1 SGHAT, CDR2 FQNNGV. The CDR3 here is CVNSQGTGRTYEQYF. The CDR3, as DNA: TGTGTCAACAGCCAAGGGACAGGGAGGACCTACGAGCAGTACTTC.

The V and J genes are TRBV20-1 and TRBJ2-1; D is unclear. CDR3 size: 8 residues. The V gene's germline CDR1 is DFQATT and CDR2 SNEGSKA (reference sequence). V lost 5 bases and J lost 14, with 7 bases in between. CDR3 protein: CSASSKFF. CDR3 nucleotide sequence: TGCAGTGCTTCCTCGAAGTTCTTC.

As for this clonotype: The junction departs from germline at one end; a sequencing error may be responsible. This chain connects TRBV7-8 to TRBJ2-5; TRBD1 matches 8 bases. CDR1 and CDR2 (germline): SGHVS, FQNEAQ. This CDR3 comprises 15 residues. CDR3 nucleotides: TGTACCAGCAGCTTAAACCTACAGGGGGTAGAGACCCAGTACTTC. It translates to CTSSLNLQGVETQYF.

A word on this clonotype: No conserved phenylalanine or tryptophan is present at the end of the CDR3, so a read error is the likely explanation. The chain combines TRBV28 with TRBJ2-7, with TRBD1 identical over 10 bases. Trimming at V came to 7 bases and at J to 0 bases, leaving 3 bases not matched to a gene. The germline CDR1 and CDR2 sequences are MDHEN and SYDVKM. This CDR3 has 14 residues. The CDR3 coding sequence is TGTGCCAGCACCCGGACAGGGGGCTCCTACGAGCAGTACTCA. This encodes CASTRTGGSYEQYS.

A remark on this clonotype: A junction end diverges from the germline sequence, so it may reflect a read error. The chain has TRBV6-1 and TRBJ2-2; the match to TRBD2 covers 8 bases. This CDR3 region has 15 residues. Germline values: CDR1 MNHNS, CDR2 SASEGT. CDR3 DNA: TGTGTCAGCAGAGACGGACTAGCTAGAACCGAGGAGCTGTCTTTT. Residues: CVSRDGLARTEELSF.